This is a list of T cell receptor beta chains from one sample in a study of blood T cell repertoires in COVID-19. The method was immunoSEQ multiplex PCR; TCRdb's version includes in-frame clones alone and lacks a portion of them. Among roughly 300,000 clones, roughly 87% were seen once, and the ten largest hold roughly 0.94%. Sequences were obtained from PBMCs or T cells enriched from blood (not recorded which). Source of these receptors: a woman aged 30 to 39 who had recovered from COVID-19. Each CDR3 is given with its conserved first and last residue. Fields, in order: CDR3 DNA, CDR3 protein, V gene, clone size, J gene, D gene. A D gene is named only where the DNA matches it firmly. A clone size is listed for some rows: how often the clone was seen (once, few, many), or a class if it is expanded.

CDR3 DNA: TGTGCCAGCAGTCCAGATCTACGGGGGGTGAAGCGCAATCAGCCCCAGCATTTT; CDR3 protein: CASSPDLRGVKRNQPQHF; V gene: TRBV27; clone size: NA; J gene: TRBJ1-5; D gene: NA
CDR3 DNA: TGTGCCAGCAGCTTAGCGCGTGGTAAAGGGGGCGGTGGGGCCAACGTCCTGACTTTC; CDR3 protein: CASSLARGKGGGGANVLTF; V gene: TRBV7-9; clone size: NA; J gene: TRBJ2-6; D gene: TRBD1
CDR3 DNA: TGTGCCAGCGGCCGCGAGGGGGACACCGGGGAGCTGTTTTTT; CDR3 protein: CASGREGDTGELFF; V gene: TRBV5-4; clone size: few; J gene: TRBJ2-2; D gene: NA
CDR3 DNA: TGCGCCAGCAGCCTATTAGGCTGGACTAGCGGAAACCTGCCGCGGACCCAGTACTTC; CDR3 protein: CASSLLGWTSGNLPRTQYF; V gene: TRBV5-1; clone size: NA; J gene: TRBJ2-5; D gene: TRBD2
CDR3 DNA: TGTGCCAGCAGCGTAGCGGGGGGACCCACAGATACGCAGTATTTT; CDR3 protein: CASSVAGGPTDTQYF; V gene: TRBV9; clone size: NA; J gene: TRBJ2-3; D gene: TRBD2
CDR3 DNA: TGTGCCAGCAGCTCTCGCAGAACCTATAATTCACCCCTCCACTTT; CDR3 protein: CASSSRRTYNSPLHF; V gene: TRBV7-2; clone size: NA; J gene: TRBJ1-6; D gene: NA
CDR3 DNA: TGCAGCGTTGTGGGGGGGCGGGAGCAGTACTTC; CDR3 protein: CSVVGGREQYF; V gene: TRBV29-1; clone size: NA; J gene: TRBJ2-7; D gene: NA
CDR3 DNA: TGTGCCAGCAGCACCTGCCGCGCAGGTTGGTTTGAAAAACTGTTTTTT; CDR3 protein: CASSTCRAGWFEKLFF; V gene: TRBV21-1; clone size: NA; J gene: TRBJ1-4; D gene: NA
CDR3 DNA: TGTGCCAGCAGCTTACAATTAGGTACCCCGGGCTATGGCTACACCTTC; CDR3 protein: CASSLQLGTPGYGYTF; V gene: TRBV11-2; clone size: NA; J gene: TRBJ1-2; D gene: NA
CDR3 DNA: TGTGCCAGCAGTTACTTGACAGGGACGAATTCACCCCTCCACTTT; CDR3 protein: CASSYLTGTNSPLHF; V gene: TRBV28; clone size: NA; J gene: TRBJ1-6; D gene: TRBD1
CDR3 DNA: TGTGCCAGCAGTTACCGGCTAGCGGGGGTTTACAATGAGCAGTTCTTC; CDR3 protein: CASSYRLAGVYNEQFF; V gene: TRBV6-2/TRBV6-3; clone size: NA; J gene: TRBJ2-1; D gene: TRBD2
CDR3 DNA: TGTGCCATCAGCCCCGACAGGAAGAACACCGGGGAGCTGTTTTTT; CDR3 protein: CAISPDRKNTGELFF; V gene: TRBV10-3; clone size: NA; J gene: TRBJ2-2; D gene: NA
CDR3 DNA: TGTGCCAGCAGTGACCGCAGGGGGATCGATCCCCAGCATTTT; CDR3 protein: CASSDRRGIDPQHF; V gene: TRBV2; clone size: few; J gene: TRBJ1-5; D gene: TRBD1
CDR3 DNA: TGCAGCGTGCGGGACAGGGGTTACACTGAAGCTTTCTTT; CDR3 protein: CSVRDRGYTEAFF; V gene: TRBV29-1; clone size: NA; J gene: TRBJ1-1; D gene: TRBD1
CDR3 DNA: TGTGCCAGCAGCCCCGGTTTGGCGGGGGGGGCAGATACGCAGTATTTT; CDR3 protein: CASSPGLAGGADTQYF; V gene: TRBV3-1/TRBV3-2; clone size: NA; J gene: TRBJ2-3; D gene: TRBD2
CDR3 DNA: TGTGCCAGCTCACCACCTACGACAGGGATCGGGAACACCATATATTTT; CDR3 protein: CASSPPTTGIGNTIYF; V gene: TRBV18; clone size: NA; J gene: TRBJ1-3; D gene: TRBD1
CDR3 DNA: TGTGCCAGTAGTGTGGGCCTAGCGGGGTACACAGATACGCAGTATTTT; CDR3 protein: CASSVGLAGYTDTQYF; V gene: TRBV19; clone size: NA; J gene: TRBJ2-3; D gene: TRBD2
CDR3 DNA: TGCGCCAGCAGCCAAGATACAGGGCAGGATACGCAGTATTTT; CDR3 protein: CASSQDTGQDTQYF; V gene: TRBV4-3; clone size: NA; J gene: TRBJ2-3; D gene: NA
CDR3 DNA: TGTGCCACCGGAGGAGGACAGGGCACTAGCAATCAGCCCCAGCATTTT; CDR3 protein: CATGGGQGTSNQPQHF; V gene: TRBV24-1; clone size: NA; J gene: TRBJ1-5; D gene: TRBD1
CDR3 DNA: TGTGCCAGCAGTTTTACGCAGTATAATTCACCCCTCCACTTT; CDR3 protein: CASSFTQYNSPLHF; V gene: TRBV28; clone size: NA; J gene: TRBJ1-6; D gene: NA
CDR3 DNA: TGTGCCAGCAGTGAAGGTCCGGTAAACAATGAGCAGTTCTTC; CDR3 protein: CASSEGPVNNEQFF; V gene: TRBV6-1; clone size: NA; J gene: TRBJ2-1; D gene: NA
CDR3 DNA: TGTGCCAGCAGTTACTCGGGACAGGGTCTGCTTAATGAGCAGTTCTTC; CDR3 protein: CASSYSGQGLLNEQFF; V gene: TRBV6-5; clone size: once; J gene: TRBJ2-1; D gene: TRBD1
CDR3 DNA: TGCAGCGCCCCCCTGGACAGGGGGGTGTCTGAAGCTTTCTTT; CDR3 protein: CSAPLDRGVSEAFF; V gene: TRBV29-1; clone size: NA; J gene: TRBJ1-1; D gene: TRBD1
CDR3 DNA: TGTGCCAGCAGCGTAGAGTGGGACAGGGAAGAGACCCAGTACTTC; CDR3 protein: CASSVEWDREETQYF; V gene: TRBV9; clone size: NA; J gene: TRBJ2-5; D gene: TRBD1
CDR3 DNA: TGCGCCAGCAGCCGCGGGACAGGCTCTGGAAACACCATATATTTT; CDR3 protein: CASSRGTGSGNTIYF; V gene: TRBV4-3; clone size: NA; J gene: TRBJ1-3; D gene: TRBD1
CDR3 DNA: TGTGCCAGCAGCCAAGAAAAATGGAGGGTCGGCTACACCTTC; CDR3 protein: CASSQEKWRVGYTF; V gene: TRBV3-1/TRBV3-2; clone size: NA; J gene: TRBJ1-2; D gene: NA
CDR3 DNA: TGTGCCAGCAGCCTCGGGGACAGGGACTCTGGCTACACCTTC; CDR3 protein: CASSLGDRDSGYTF; V gene: TRBV7-8; clone size: NA; J gene: TRBJ1-2; D gene: TRBD1
CDR3 DNA: TGCGCCAGCGGCCAGGGGGTACCTTCTAACTATGGCTACACCTTC; CDR3 protein: CASGQGVPSNYGYTF; V gene: TRBV5-1; clone size: NA; J gene: TRBJ1-2; D gene: TRBD1
CDR3 DNA: TGTGCCAGCACCCAGGACAGGACCTACGAGCAGTACTTC; CDR3 protein: CASTQDRTYEQYF; V gene: TRBV28; clone size: NA; J gene: TRBJ2-7; D gene: TRBD1
CDR3 DNA: TGTGCCAGCCGTCCCGCCTCGGGACTCCAGGACTCCTCCTACGAGCAGTACTTC; CDR3 protein: CASRPASGLQDSSYEQYF; V gene: TRBV11-2; clone size: NA; J gene: TRBJ2-7; D gene: NA
CDR3 DNA: TGTGCCAGCAGCCCCCGGGACAGGGGGCCGTACACTGAAGCTTTCTTT; CDR3 protein: CASSPRDRGPYTEAFF; V gene: TRBV5-6; clone size: NA; J gene: TRBJ1-1; D gene: TRBD1
CDR3 DNA: TGTGCCAGCAGTACCCATACGACAGGGGGAGGTGGCTACACCTTC; CDR3 protein: CASSTHTTGGGGYTF; V gene: TRBV28; clone size: NA; J gene: TRBJ1-2; D gene: TRBD1
CDR3 DNA: TGTGCCAGCAGTTTAGTGGTCGAGTACACCGGGGAGCTGTTTTTT; CDR3 protein: CASSLVVEYTGELFF; V gene: TRBV28; clone size: NA; J gene: TRBJ2-2; D gene: NA
CDR3 DNA: TGCGCCAGCAGCTTGATGCAGGGGGAGGCCGGGGAGCTGTTTTTT; CDR3 protein: CASSLMQGEAGELFF; V gene: TRBV5-1; clone size: NA; J gene: TRBJ2-2; D gene: NA
CDR3 DNA: TGTGCCTGGAGTGGCGTAGGCTACACCTTC; CDR3 protein: CAWSGVGYTF; V gene: TRBV30; clone size: NA; J gene: TRBJ1-2; D gene: NA
CDR3 DNA: TGCAGCGTTGAAGGTGGGGCAGGGGGAGGAAACACCATATATTTT; CDR3 protein: CSVEGGAGGGNTIYF; V gene: TRBV29-1; clone size: NA; J gene: TRBJ1-3; D gene: TRBD1
CDR3 DNA: TGTGCCAGTAGTATAACCTATAGCAATCAGCCCCAGCATTTT; CDR3 protein: CASSITYSNQPQHF; V gene: TRBV19; clone size: NA; J gene: TRBJ1-5; D gene: NA